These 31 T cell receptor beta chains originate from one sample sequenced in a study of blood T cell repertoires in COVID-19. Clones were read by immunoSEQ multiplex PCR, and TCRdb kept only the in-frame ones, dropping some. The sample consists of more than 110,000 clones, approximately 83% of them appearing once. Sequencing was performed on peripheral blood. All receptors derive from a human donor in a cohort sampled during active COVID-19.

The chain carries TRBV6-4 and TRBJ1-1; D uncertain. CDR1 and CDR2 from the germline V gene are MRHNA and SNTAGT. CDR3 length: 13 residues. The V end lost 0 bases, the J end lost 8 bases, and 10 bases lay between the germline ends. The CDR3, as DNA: TGTGCCAGCAGTGACTCGAACAGAGCCGAAGCTTTCTTT. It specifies CASSDSNRAEAFF.

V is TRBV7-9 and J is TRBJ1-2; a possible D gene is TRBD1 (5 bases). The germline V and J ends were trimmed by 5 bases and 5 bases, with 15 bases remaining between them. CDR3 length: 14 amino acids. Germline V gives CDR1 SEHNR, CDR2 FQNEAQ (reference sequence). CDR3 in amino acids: CASSRRGAGYGYTF. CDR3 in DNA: TGTGCCAGCAGCCGCCGAGGGGCGGGGTATGGCTACACCTTC.

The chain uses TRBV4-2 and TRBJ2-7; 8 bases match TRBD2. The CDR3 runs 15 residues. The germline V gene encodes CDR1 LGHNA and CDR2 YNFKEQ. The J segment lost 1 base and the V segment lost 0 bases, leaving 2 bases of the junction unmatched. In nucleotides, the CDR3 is TGTGCCAGCAGCCAAGAACTAGCGGAGTCCTACGAGCAGTACTTC. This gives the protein CASSQELAESYEQYF.

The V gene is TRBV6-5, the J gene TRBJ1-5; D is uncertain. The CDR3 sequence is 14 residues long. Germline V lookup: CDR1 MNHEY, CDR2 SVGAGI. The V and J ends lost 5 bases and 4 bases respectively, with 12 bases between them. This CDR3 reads CASSRANRNQPQHF. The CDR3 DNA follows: TGTGCCAGCAGTCGCGCCAATCGGAATCAGCCCCAGCATTTT.

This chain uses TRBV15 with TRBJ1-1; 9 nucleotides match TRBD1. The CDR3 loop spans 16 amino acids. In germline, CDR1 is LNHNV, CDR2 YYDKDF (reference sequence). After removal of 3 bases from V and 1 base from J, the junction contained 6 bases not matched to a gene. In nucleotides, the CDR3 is TGTGCCACCAGCAGGACAGGGGGGATCACGAACACTGAAGCTTTCTTT. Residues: CATSRTGGITNTEAFF.

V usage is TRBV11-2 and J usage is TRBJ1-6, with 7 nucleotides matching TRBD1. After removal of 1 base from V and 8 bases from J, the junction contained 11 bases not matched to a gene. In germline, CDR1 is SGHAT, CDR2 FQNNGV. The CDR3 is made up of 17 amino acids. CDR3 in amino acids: CASSLADNRGVDSPLHF. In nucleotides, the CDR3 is TGTGCCAGCAGCTTAGCGGACAACAGGGGAGTTGATTCACCCCTCCACTTT.

This CDR3 is CASSFKGSSGGSPGELFF. In nucleotides, the CDR3 is TGCGCCAGCAGCTTTAAGGGTTCGAGCGGGGGGTCCCCCGGGGAGCTGTTTTTT. The chain couples TRBV5-1 to TRBJ2-2; 9 nucleotides line up with TRBD2. CDR1 SGHRS and CDR2 YFSETQ come from the germline V gene. CDR3 length: 18 residues. Losses at the gene ends were 2 bases for V and 6 bases for J; bases not matched to a gene: 14.

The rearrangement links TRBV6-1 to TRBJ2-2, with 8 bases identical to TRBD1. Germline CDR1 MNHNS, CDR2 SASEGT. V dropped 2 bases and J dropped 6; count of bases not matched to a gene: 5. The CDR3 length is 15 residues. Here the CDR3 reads CASSEQGAVPGELFF. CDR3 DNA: TGTGCCAGCAGTGAACAGGGGGCTGTTCCCGGGGAGCTGTTTTTT.

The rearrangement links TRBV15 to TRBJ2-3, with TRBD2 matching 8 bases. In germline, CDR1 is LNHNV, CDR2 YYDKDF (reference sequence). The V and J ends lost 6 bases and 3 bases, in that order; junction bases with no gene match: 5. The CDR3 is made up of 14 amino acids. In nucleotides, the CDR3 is TGTGCCACCAGGGTGGCGGGGGGAACAGATACGCAGTATTTT. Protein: CATRVAGGTDTQYF.

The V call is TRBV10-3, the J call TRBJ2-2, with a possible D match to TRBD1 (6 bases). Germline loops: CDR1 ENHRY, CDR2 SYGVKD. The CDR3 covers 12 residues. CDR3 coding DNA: TGTGCTATACTAACAGGGACCGGGGAGCTGTTTTTT. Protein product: CAILTGTGELFF.

The CDR3 DNA follows: TGTGCCAGCAGCCCCCACGGAGCGGGGAAGCAAGAGACCCAGTACTTC. Its translation: CASSPHGAGKQETQYF. The J gene is TRBJ2-5, the V gene TRBV3-1 (or the pseudogene TRBV3-2); TRBD2 matches at 7 bases. Germline V gives CDR1 LGHDT, CDR2 YNNKEL (reference sequence). CDR3 length equals 16 residues. Germline trimming cut 4 bases from V and 2 bases from J; bases unmatched to any gene: 10.

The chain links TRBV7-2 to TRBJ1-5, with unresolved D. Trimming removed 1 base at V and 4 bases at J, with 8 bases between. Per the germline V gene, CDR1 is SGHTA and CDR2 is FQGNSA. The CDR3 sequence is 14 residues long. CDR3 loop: CASSLGQMNQPQHF. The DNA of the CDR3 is TGTGCCAGCAGCTTAGGGCAGATGAATCAGCCCCAGCATTTT.

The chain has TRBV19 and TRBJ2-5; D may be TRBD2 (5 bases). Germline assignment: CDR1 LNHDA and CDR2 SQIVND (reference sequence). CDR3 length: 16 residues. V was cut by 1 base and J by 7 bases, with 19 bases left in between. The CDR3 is CASSIAPLEDGGTQYF. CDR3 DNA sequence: TGTGCCAGTAGTATAGCCCCCCTAGAAGACGGAGGGACCCAGTACTTC.

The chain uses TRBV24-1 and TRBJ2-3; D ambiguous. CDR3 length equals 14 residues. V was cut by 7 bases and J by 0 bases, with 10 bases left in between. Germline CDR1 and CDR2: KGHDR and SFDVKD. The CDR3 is CATRQTSSTDTQYF. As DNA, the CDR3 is TGTGCCACCAGACAGACCTCTAGCACAGATACGCAGTATTTT.

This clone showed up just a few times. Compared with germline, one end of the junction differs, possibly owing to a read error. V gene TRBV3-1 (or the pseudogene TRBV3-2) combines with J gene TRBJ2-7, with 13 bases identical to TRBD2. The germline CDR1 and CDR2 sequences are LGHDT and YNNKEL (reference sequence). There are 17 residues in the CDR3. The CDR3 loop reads CARSQGGEGLAGYEQYF. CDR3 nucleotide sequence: TGTGCCCGCAGCCAAGGGGGGGAGGGACTAGCGGGGTACGAGCAGTACTTC.

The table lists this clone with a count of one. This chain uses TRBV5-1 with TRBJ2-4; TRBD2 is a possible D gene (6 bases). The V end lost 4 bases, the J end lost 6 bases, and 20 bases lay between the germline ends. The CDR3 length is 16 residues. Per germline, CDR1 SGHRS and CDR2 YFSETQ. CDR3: CASSLSAGRERNIQYF. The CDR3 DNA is TGCGCCAGCAGCCTGTCAGCCGGGAGAGAGCGAAACATTCAGTACTTC.

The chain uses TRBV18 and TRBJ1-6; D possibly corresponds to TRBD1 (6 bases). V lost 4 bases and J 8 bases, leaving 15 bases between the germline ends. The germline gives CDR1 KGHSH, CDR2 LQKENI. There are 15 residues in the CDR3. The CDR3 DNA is TGTGCCAGCTCACGGGGACAAGGGGCGGATTCACCCCTCCACTTT. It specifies CASSRGQGADSPLHF.

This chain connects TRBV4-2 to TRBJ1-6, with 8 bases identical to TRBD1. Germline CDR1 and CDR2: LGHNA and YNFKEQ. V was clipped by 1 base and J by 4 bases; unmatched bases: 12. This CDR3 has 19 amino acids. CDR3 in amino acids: CASSQADRDGVPYNSPLHF. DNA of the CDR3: TGTGCCAGCAGCCAAGCGGACAGGGATGGGGTACCTTATAATTCACCCCTCCACTTT.

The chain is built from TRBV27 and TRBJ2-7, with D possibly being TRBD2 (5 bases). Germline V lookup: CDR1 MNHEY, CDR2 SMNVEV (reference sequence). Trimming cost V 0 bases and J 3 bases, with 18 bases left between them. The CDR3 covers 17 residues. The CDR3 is CASSLSIWPSLLYEQYF. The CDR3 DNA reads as TGTGCCAGCAGTTTATCGATTTGGCCTAGCCTTCTCTACGAGCAGTACTTC.

The CDR3 nucleotides read TGTGCCAGCAGCTTGAGGCTCCAAGAGACCCAGTACTTC. It translates to CASSLRLQETQYF. V usage is TRBV11-2 and J usage is TRBJ2-5, with D hard to call. The CDR3 is 13 residues long. Trimming left V 3 bases short and J 1 base short, with 6 bases between. Germline V gives CDR1 SGHAT, CDR2 FQNNGV.

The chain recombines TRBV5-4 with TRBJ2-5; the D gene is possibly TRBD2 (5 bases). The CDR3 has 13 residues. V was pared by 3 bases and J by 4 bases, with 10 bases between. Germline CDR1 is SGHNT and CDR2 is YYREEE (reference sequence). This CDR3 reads CASSSGSLETQYF. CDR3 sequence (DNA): TGTGCCAGCAGCTCGGGATCGTTAGAGACCCAGTACTTC.

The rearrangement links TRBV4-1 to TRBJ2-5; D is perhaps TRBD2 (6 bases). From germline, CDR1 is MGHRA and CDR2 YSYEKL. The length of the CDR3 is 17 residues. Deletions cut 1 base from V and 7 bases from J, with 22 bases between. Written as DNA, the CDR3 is TGCGCCAGCAGCCAAGTTCCGCCGTCACTAGCCGCGGGGACCCAGTACTTC. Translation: CASSQVPPSLAAGTQYF.

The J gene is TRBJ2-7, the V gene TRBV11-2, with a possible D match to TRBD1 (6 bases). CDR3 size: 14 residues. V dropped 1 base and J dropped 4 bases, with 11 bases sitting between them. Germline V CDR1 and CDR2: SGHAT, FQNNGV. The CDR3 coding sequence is TGTGCCAGCAGCTTAGGGGTGACAGGTTACGAGCAGTACTTC. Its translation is CASSLGVTGYEQYF.

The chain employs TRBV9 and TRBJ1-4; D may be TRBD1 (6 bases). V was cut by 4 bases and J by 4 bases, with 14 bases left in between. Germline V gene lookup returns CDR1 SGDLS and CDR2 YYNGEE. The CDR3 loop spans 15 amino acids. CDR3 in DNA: TGTGCCAGCAGCACCCAGACAGGAAATAATGAAAAACTGTTTTTT. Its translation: CASSTQTGNNEKLFF. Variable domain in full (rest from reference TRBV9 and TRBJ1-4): DSGVTQTPKHLITATGQRVTLRCSPRSGDLSVYWYQQSLDQGLQFLIQYYNGEERAKGNILERFSAQQFPDLHSELNLSSLELGDSALYFCASSTQTGNNEKLFFGSGTQLSVL.

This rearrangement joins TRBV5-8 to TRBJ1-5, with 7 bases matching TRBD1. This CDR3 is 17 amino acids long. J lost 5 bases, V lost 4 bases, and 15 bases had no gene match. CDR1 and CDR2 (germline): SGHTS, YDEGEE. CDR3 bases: TGTGCCAGCAGCCGGAGGGGAAAAGACAGGGTTTATCAGCCCCAGCATTTT. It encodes CASSRRGKDRVYQPQHF.

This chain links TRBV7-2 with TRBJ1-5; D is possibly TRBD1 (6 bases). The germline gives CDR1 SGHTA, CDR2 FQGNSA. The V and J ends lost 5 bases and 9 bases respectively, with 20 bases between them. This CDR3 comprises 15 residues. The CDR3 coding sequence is TGTGCCAGCAGCCCGGATCGGACAGAGCGGGGGCCCCAGCATTTT. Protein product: CASSPDRTERGPQHF.

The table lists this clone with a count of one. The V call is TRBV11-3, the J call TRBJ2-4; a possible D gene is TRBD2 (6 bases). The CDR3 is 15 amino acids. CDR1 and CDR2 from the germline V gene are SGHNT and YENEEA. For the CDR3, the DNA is TGTGCGGACCATGGAGGGGACCTAGCCAAAAACATTCAGTACTTC. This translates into CADHGGDLAKNIQYF.

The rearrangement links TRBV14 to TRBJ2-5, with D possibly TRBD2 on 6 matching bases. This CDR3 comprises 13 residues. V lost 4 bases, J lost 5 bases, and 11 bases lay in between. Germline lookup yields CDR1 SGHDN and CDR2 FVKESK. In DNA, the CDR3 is TGTGCCAGCAGCCTGGCGGGGTTGGAGACCCAGTACTTC. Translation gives CASSLAGLETQYF.

CDR3 bases: TGTGCCAGCAGTCAGAGGGACTCCGGAAACACTGAAGCTTTCTTT. This translates into CASSQRDSGNTEAFF. This rearrangement joins TRBV13 to TRBJ1-1, with a possible D match to TRBD1 (5 bases). Germline CDR1 reads PRHDT; CDR2 reads FYEKMQ (reference sequence). With 6 bases removed from V and 2 bases from J, the gap between germline ends came to 16 bases. This CDR3 has 15 residues.

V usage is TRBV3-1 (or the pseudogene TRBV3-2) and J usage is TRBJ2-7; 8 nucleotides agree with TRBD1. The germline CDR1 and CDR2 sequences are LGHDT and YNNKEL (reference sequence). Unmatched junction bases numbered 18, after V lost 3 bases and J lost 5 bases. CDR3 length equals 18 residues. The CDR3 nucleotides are TGTGCCAGCAGCCACCACACCGAACAGGGGGTCTGGTTCCACGAGCAGTACTTC. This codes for CASSHHTEQGVWFHEQYF.

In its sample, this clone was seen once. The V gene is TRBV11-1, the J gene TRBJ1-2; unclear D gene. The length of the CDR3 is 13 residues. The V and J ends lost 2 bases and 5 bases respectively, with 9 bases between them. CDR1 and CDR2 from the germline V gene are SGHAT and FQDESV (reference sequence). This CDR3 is CASSLQPGYGYTF. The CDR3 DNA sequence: TGTGCCAGCAGCTTACAGCCAGGATATGGCTACACCTTC. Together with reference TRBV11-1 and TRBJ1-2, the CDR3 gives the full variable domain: EAEVAQSPRYKITEKSQAVAFWCDPISGHATLYWYRQILGQGPELLVQFQDESVVDDSQLPKDRFSAERLKGVDSTLKIQPAELGDSAMYLCASSLQPGYGYTFGSGTRLTVV.